Included here is one T cell receptor (beta chain) sequence, with context. The record originates from a study of OX40 agonist ivuxolimab in advanced cancers. Germline lookup yields CDR1 SGHAT and CDR2 FQNNGV. The V end was cut by 1 base, the J end by 3 bases, with 6 bases between. The CDR3 runs to 13 residues. TCRdb's copy holds only in-frame clones and misses some; the assay was immunoSEQ multiplex PCR. Of over 100,000 clones listed, roughly nine tenths are singletons. The material was CD4+ or CD8+ T cells sorted from blood, obtained in a trial of the OX40 agonist ivuxolimab. The genes are TRBV11-2 and TRBJ1-1; D unclear. This TCR came from an adult with an advanced solid tumor such as melanoma, head and neck, liver or kidney cancer. CDR3 DNA: TGTGCCAGCAGCTTAGCCGGGTACACTGAAGCTTTCTTT. Translation gives CASSLAGYTEAFF.